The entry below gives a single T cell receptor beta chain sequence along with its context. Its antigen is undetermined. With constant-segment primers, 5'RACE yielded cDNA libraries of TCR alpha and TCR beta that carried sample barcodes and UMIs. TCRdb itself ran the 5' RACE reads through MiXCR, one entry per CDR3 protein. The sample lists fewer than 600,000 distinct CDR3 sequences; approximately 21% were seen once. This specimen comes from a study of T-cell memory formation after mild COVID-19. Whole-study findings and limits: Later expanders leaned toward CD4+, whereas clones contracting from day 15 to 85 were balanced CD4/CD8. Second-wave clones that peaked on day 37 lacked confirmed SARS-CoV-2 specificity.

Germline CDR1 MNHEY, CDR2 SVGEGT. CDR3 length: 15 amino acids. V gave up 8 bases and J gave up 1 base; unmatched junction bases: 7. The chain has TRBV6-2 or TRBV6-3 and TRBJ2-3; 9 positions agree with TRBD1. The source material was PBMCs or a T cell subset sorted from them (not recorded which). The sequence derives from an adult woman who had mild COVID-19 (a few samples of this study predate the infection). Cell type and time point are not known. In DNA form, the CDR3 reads TGTGCCAGCCGGTGGGGGGACAGGGGCACAGATACGCAGTATTTT. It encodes CASRWGDRGTDTQYF.